This is a list of T cell receptor beta chains from one sample in a study of blood T cell repertoires in COVID-19. Profiling relied on immunoSEQ multiplex PCR, and the TCRdb table lists in-frame clones only, not all of them. The table lists some 230,000 clones, just over 85% of them singletons. The sequenced sample was peripheral blood. All receptors come from a man aged 30 to 39 who had recovered from COVID-19. CDR3s include the opening cysteine and the closing phenylalanine or tryptophan. The order of the fields is V gene, CDR3 length, clone size, D gene, J gene, CDR3 protein, CDR3 DNA. D genes are given only for firm matches. Expanded clones are given a class, and other clones once, few, many or no size at all.

V: TRBV6-5
length: 10
size: NA
D: NA
J: TRBJ2-3
CDR3: CASYFFTQYF
DNA: TGTGCCAGCTACTTCTTTACGCAGTATTTT

V: TRBV10-3
length: 13
size: NA
D: NA
J: TRBJ2-4
CDR3: CAISRTAKNIQYF
DNA: TGTGCCATCAGTAGGACAGCAAAAAACATTCAGTACTTC

V: TRBV6-5
length: 13
size: NA
D: TRBD1
J: TRBJ1-2
CDR3: CASRDLTGYGYTF
DNA: TGTGCCAGCAGGGACTTGACAGGGTATGGCTACACCTTC

V: TRBV5-1
length: 14
size: NA
D: NA
J: TRBJ2-2
CDR3: CASLSGADSGELFF
DNA: TGCGCCAGCCTGAGTGGGGCCGATTCCGGGGAGCTGTTTTTT

V: TRBV5-1
length: 14
size: once
D: NA
J: TRBJ2-2
CDR3: CASSTLDSTGELFF
DNA: TGCGCCAGCTCGACATTGGACTCCACCGGGGAGCTGTTTTTT

V: TRBV6-5
length: 14
size: NA
D: NA
J: TRBJ1-2
CDR3: CASSPRTAFYGYTF
DNA: TGTGCCAGCAGTCCCCGGACAGCCTTCTATGGCTACACCTTC

V: TRBV30
length: 13
size: NA
D: NA
J: TRBJ2-7
CDR3: CAWTRGVNYEQYF
DNA: TGTGCCTGGACCAGGGGGGTGAACTACGAGCAGTACTTC

V: TRBV29-1
length: 16
size: NA
D: TRBD1
J: TRBJ1-4
CDR3: CSVPKGDRATNEKLFF
DNA: TGCAGCGTCCCTAAAGGGGACAGGGCAACTAATGAAAAACTGTTTTTT

V: TRBV6-5
length: 15
size: NA
D: NA
J: TRBJ1-5
CDR3: CASSRPGVSNQPQHF
DNA: TGTGCCAGCAGTCGCCCGGGAGTTAGCAATCAGCCCCAGCATTTT

V: TRBV27
length: 14
size: NA
D: NA
J: TRBJ1-6
CDR3: CASSLSGLRPPLHF
DNA: TGTGCCAGCAGTTTATCGGGGCTTCGACCACCCCTCCACTTT

V: TRBV27
length: 14
size: NA
D: NA
J: TRBJ2-2
CDR3: CASSLPPGSGELFF
DNA: TGTGCCAGCAGTTTGCCCCCGGGGTCCGGGGAGCTGTTTTTT

V: TRBV7-8
length: 15
size: NA
D: NA
J: TRBJ2-2
CDR3: CASSLGGDWTGELFF
DNA: TGTGCCAGCAGCTTAGGGGGGGATTGGACCGGGGAGCTGTTTTTT

V: TRBV6-5
length: 14
size: NA
D: NA
J: TRBJ1-6
CDR3: CASNPVRGWSPLHF
DNA: TGTGCCAGCAATCCAGTGAGGGGGTGGTCACCCCTCCACTTT

V: TRBV18
length: 14
size: NA
D: TRBD1
J: TRBJ1-1
CDR3: CATSGQGPYTEAFF
DNA: TGTGCCACCAGCGGACAGGGGCCTTACACTGAAGCTTTCTTT

V: TRBV9
length: 12
size: NA
D: NA
J: TRBJ2-1
CDR3: CASSPPGGEQFF
DNA: TGTGCCAGCAGCCCCCCCGGGGGTGAGCAGTTCTTC

V: TRBV27
length: 13
size: NA
D: NA
J: TRBJ2-3
CDR3: CASSLVGPDTQYF
DNA: TGTGCCAGCAGTCTTGTGGGGCCAGATACGCAGTATTTT

V: TRBV19
length: 14
size: NA
D: NA
J: TRBJ1-5
CDR3: CASSMEGSNQPQHF
DNA: TGTGCCAGTAGTATGGAGGGTAGCAATCAGCCCCAGCATTTT